The rows below give T cell receptor beta chains drawn from one sample of a study of blood T cells in healthy people across ages. Using its own MiXCR run on the 5' RACE reads, TCRdb lists one record per CDR3 protein. The repertoire has approximately 680,000 distinct CDR3 sequences, about 30% of them found once; the top ten carry 15%. The sample consisted of blood. The source is a woman older than 75 in good health. CDR3s include the opening cysteine and the closing phenylalanine or tryptophan. The order of the fields is D gene, clone size, V gene, J gene, CDR3 protein, CDR3 DNA. The D gene is left open where the match is weak. Not all rows give a size; the values are once, few, many and, for expanded clones, a class.

-	few	TRBV30	TRBJ1-5	CAWSVNTAGNQPQHF	TGTGCCTGGAGTGTAAATACCGCGGGGAATCAGCCCCAGCATTTT
TRBD1	many	TRBV10-3	TRBJ2-7	CAIRQDRGGSYEQYF	TGTGCCATCAGACAGGACAGGGGAGGCTCCTACGAGCAGTACTTC
-	many	TRBV20-1	TRBJ1-1	CSAREGKVLNTEAFF	TGCAGTGCTAGAGAAGGGAAAGTATTAAACACTGAAGCTTTCTTT
-	-	TRBV12-3/TRBV12-4	TRBJ2-7	CASSLQRGERYF	TGTGCCAGCAGTTTACAACGGGGCGAGCGGTACTTC
TRBD1	-	TRBV7-2	TRBJ1-1	CASSPQGARAFF	TGTGCCAGCAGCCCACAGGGGGCCCGGGCTTTCTTT
-	few	TRBV12-5	TRBJ2-2	CASGLVLGGGPTGELFF	TGTGCTAGTGGTTTGGTACTAGGAGGAGGTCCAACCGGGGAGCTGTTTTTT
-	-	TRBV3-1	TRBJ1-2	CANSLTGRVTF	TGTGCCAACAGCCTTACGGGCCGCGTCACCTTC
-	-	TRBV7-2	TRBJ2-3	CASSVSSASTDTQYF	TGTGCCAGCAGCGTTAGTAGCGCCAGCACAGATACGCAGTATTTT
TRBD2	-	TRBV20-1	TRBJ2-5	CSARYWAPGGQETQYF	TGCAGTGCTAGATACTGGGCTCCGGGGGGCCAAGAGACCCAGTACTTC
-	-	TRBV20-1	TRBJ1-5	CSARDVGRPQHF	TGCAGTGCTAGAGATGTAGGCCGGCCCCAGCATTTT
-	-	TRBV12-3/TRBV12-4	TRBJ2-2	CAITWTVGELFF	TGTGCCATCACGTGGACGGTCGGGGAGCTGTTTTTT
TRBD2	once	TRBV6-2/TRBV6-3	TRBJ2-7	CASSPGLETNEQYF	TGTGCCAGCAGTCCGGGACTAGAGACGAACGAGCAGTACTTC
-	many	TRBV7-2	TRBJ1-6	CASSLVSGGNSPLHF	TGTGCCAGCAGCTTAGTATCGGGAGGCAATTCACCCCTCCACTTT
-	once	TRBV7-2	TRBJ2-6	CASSSTPSGANVLTF	TGTGCCAGCAGCTCGACCCCCTCTGGGGCCAACGTCCTGACTTTC
TRBD2	-	TRBV9	TRBJ2-7	CASSYGLAGGRYNEQYF	TGTGCCAGCAGCTACGGACTAGCGGGGGGAAGATACAATGAGCAGTACTTC
TRBD1	-	TRBV30	TRBJ2-2	CAWRLQGAGELFF	TGTGCCTGGAGACTACAGGGGGCCGGGGAGCTGTTTTTT